This TCR beta chain was identified during a study of control samples from healthy donors and cancer patients. This clone was counted only a few times. CDR3 size: 14 residues. Unmatched junction bases numbered 3, after V lost 4 bases and J lost 1 base. Germline V gene sequence: CDR1 KGHSH, CDR2 LQKENI. Using immunoSEQ multiplex PCR, the repertoire was profiled, and TCRdb retains in-frame clones only, with some absent. The data hold about 21,000 clones, with 84% observed a single time. The receptor was isolated from a man aged 60 to 69 with colorectal cancer. Sequencing used PBMCs. This chain links TRBV18 with TRBJ1-1, with 7 bases identical to TRBD1. For the CDR3, the DNA is TGTGCCAGCTCACAGGGACAGCAGAACACTGAAGCTTTCTTT. Its translation is CASSQGQQNTEAFF. Variable domain in full (rest from reference TRBV18 and TRBJ1-1): NAGVMQNPRHLVRRRGQEARLRCSPMKGHSHVYWYRQLPEEGLKFMVYLQKENIIDESGMPKERFSAEFPKEGPSILRIQQVVRGDSAAYFCASSQGQQNTEAFFGQGTRLTVV.